The text below deals with one T cell receptor beta chain. Its target is unknown. The sample belongs to a study of glioma-infiltrating T cells. CDR3 length: 15 residues. Trimming at V came to 5 bases and at J to 4 bases, leaving 5 bases not matched to a gene. The germline gives CDR1 SEHNR, CDR2 FQNEAQ (reference sequence). Study-wide results and caveats: Non-neoplastic patients had below-expected tissue-blood divergence, while all gliomas exceeded expectation.

The iRepertoire nested amplicon-rescue multiplex PCR amplified TCR alpha and beta CDR3s from RNA. TCRdb called the multiplex PCR reads again in MiXCR, with one record for every CDR3 protein. Of around 99,000 distinct CDR3 sequences listed, less than 30% were seen once; the top ten hold 35%. The receptor was isolated from a human donor with low-grade glioma or glioblastoma, undergoing nonglioma brain surgery, or in good health (not recorded which). Sequencing was done on a sample of glioma tissue, nonneoplastic brain tissue, or PBMCs (not recorded which). The chain recombines TRBV7-9 with TRBJ2-5, with TRBD1 matching over 12 bases. The CDR3 sequence is CASSPRDRGPETQYF. CDR3 DNA: TGTGCCAGCAGCCCCCGGGACAGGGGGCCAGAGACCCAGTACTTC.